This entry is about one T cell receptor (beta chain). The entry originates in a study of blood T cell repertoires in COVID-19. TCRdb keeps only in-frame clones here, not all; method: immunoSEQ multiplex PCR. The sample shows 150,000 to 200,000 clones, 88% of them seen only once. The CDR3 has 13 residues. Germline CDR1 SGHTA, CDR2 FQGNSA. With 6 bases removed from V and 5 bases from J, the gap between germline ends came to 14 bases. V is TRBV7-2 and J is TRBJ2-7, with D possibly TRBD1 on 6 matching bases. The TCR originated in a woman younger than 30 who had recovered from COVID-19. Sequenced sample: PBMCs or T cells enriched from blood (not recorded which). Here the CDR3 reads CASSSRRGNEQYF. For the CDR3, the DNA is TGTGCCAGCAGTTCACGCAGGGGAAACGAGCAGTACTTC.